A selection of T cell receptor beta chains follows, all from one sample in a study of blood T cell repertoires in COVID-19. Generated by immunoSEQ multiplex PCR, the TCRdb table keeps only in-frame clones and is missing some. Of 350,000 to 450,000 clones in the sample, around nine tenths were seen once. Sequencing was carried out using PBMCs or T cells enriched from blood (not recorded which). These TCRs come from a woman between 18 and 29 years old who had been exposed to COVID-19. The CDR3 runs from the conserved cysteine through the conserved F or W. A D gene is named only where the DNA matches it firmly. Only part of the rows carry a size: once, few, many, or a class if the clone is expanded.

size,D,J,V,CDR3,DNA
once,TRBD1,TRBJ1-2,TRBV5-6,CASSQPEGADGYGYTF,TGTGCCAGCAGCCAACCAGAGGGGGCGGATGGCTATGGCTACACCTTC
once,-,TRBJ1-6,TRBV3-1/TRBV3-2,CASSQEGSSYNSPLHF,TGTGCCAGCAGCCAAGAGGGGAGCTCCTATAATTCACCCCTCCACTTT
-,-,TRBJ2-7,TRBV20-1,CSAPHGYEQYF,TGCAGTGCTCCTCACGGCTACGAGCAGTACTTC
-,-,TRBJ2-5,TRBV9,CASSASSVLLAGQETQYF,TGTGCCAGCAGCGCCAGCAGCGTTTTACTAGCTGGTCAAGAGACCCAGTACTTC
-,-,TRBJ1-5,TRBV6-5,CASSYSAPVSNQPQHF,TGTGCCAGCAGTTACTCCGCGCCCGTTAGCAATCAGCCCCAGCATTTT
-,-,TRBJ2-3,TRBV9,CASSVTRATDTQYF,TGTGCCAGCAGCGTAACCAGGGCCACAGATACGCAGTATTTT
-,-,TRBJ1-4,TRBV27,CASSIQGALGEKLFF,TGTGCCAGCAGTATACAGGGCGCCTTGGGTGAAAAACTGTTTTTT
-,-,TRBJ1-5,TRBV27,CASRFRGGQPQHF,TGTGCCAGCAGATTCCGAGGAGGGCAGCCCCAGCATTTT
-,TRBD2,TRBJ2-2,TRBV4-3,CASSQAEGLASTGELFF,TGCGCCAGCAGCCAAGCGGAAGGACTAGCAAGCACCGGGGAGCTGTTTTTT
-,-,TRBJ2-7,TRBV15,CATSRDRGGEQYF,TGTGCCACCAGCAGAGATAGGGGGGGCGAGCAGTACTTC
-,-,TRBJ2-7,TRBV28,CASSRGGFSYF,TGTGCCAGCAGCCGAGGCGGTTTTTCGTACTTC
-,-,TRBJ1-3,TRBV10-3,CASMAGTPSVDTIYF,TGTGCCTCCATGGCCGGGACACCCTCCGTGGACACCATATATTTT
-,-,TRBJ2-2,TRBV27,CASSTNRDTGELFF,TGTGCCAGCAGCACAAACAGAGATACCGGGGAGCTGTTTTTT
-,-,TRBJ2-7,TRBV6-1,CASSDEQDPRYEQYF,TGTGCCAGCAGTGACGAGCAGGATCCGCGCTACGAGCAGTACTTC
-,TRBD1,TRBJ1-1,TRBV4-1,CASTFHETGEVGEAFF,TGCGCCAGCACGTTCCACGAGACAGGGGAAGTTGGTGAAGCTTTCTTT
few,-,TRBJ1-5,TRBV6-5,CASSPNRVNQPQHF,TGTGCCAGCAGCCCGAACAGGGTCAATCAGCCCCAGCATTTT
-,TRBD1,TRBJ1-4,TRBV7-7,CASSPGTAVNEKLFF,TGTGCTAGCAGCCCAGGGACAGCGGTCAATGAAAAACTGTTTTTT
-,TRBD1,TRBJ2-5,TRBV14,CASKGQGETQYF,TGTGCCAGCAAGGGACAGGGGGAGACCCAGTACTTC
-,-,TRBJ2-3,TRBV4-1,CASSQEGAGLSTDTQYF,TGCGCCAGCAGCCAAGAGGGAGCGGGCCTTTCCACAGATACGCAGTATTTT
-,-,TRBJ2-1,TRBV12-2,CASRFGGEADSVNEQFF,TGTGCAAGTCGCTTCGGCGGGGAGGCGGACTCAGTCAATGAGCAGTTCTTC
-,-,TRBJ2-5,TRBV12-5,CASGLVLGGQETQYF,TGTGCTAGTGGTTTGGTACTAGGCGGGCAAGAGACCCAGTACTTC
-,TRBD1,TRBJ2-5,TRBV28,CASSPSPDRGQEETQYF,TGTGCCAGCAGTCCTAGTCCGGACAGGGGGCAGGAGGAGACCCAGTACTTC
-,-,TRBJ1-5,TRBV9,CASSVPGRIVEAKQGSREPQHF,TGTGCCAGCAGCGTACCCGGCCGGATAGTAGAGGCCAAACAAGGGTCCAGGGAGCCCCAGCATTTT
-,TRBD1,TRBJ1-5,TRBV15,CATSRTGRTGKNQPQHF,TGTGCCACCAGCAGAACTGGTCGGACAGGGAAAAATCAGCCCCAGCATTTT
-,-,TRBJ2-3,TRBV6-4,CASSDPGTDTQYF,TGTGCCAGCAGTGACCCGGGCACAGATACGCAGTATTTT
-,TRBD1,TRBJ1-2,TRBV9,CASSEGTGVGYTF,TGTGCCAGCAGCGAAGGGACAGGGGTTGGCTACACCTTC